This T cell receptor (beta chain) came from a study of blood T cell repertoires in COVID-19 (TCRdb year 2020). Regarding the research as a whole: Samples from collaborators originated in the United States, Italy and Spain and spanned both the acute and convalescent phases of COVID-19. The prospective study material was composed of cDNA or gDNA derived from T cells, B-cell-depleted T cells, or PBMCs. The dataset comprised deeply sampled blood TCRbeta repertoires from subjects exposed to, actively infected with, or recovered from COVID-19. The repertoires were made available in a free public database intended to serve as a resource for research on the immune response to SARS-CoV-2. Samples were obtained from the ongoing ImmuneRACE study (first 160 participants) and from 1,200 or so subjects provided by 6 global collaborators. Sample metadata almost always included a de-identified subject ID, COVID-19 status, age in years and sex. HLA class I and class II types, where available, came from metadata supplied by the sample provider rather than from assay-based typing. Broader findings and caveats from the paper: The quantity of clinical and demographic metadata differed by source and by participant and was supplied without curation.

The collaborating institutions used their own protocols to collect whole blood in K2EDTA tubes. For TCRbeta analysis, collaborators shipped samples in one of three forms: frozen whole blood, isolated PBMCs, or DNA extracted from either of those sample types. There are 15 amino acids in the CDR3, from cysteine to phenylalanine inclusive. Just the 45-base CDR3 DNA is kept, in frame starting at base 1. Clipping removes 4 bases from V and 6 bases from J, with 10 as the unmatched junction base count. Based on the germline V gene, the CDR1 and CDR2 sequences are SGHTA and FQGNSA. There are a few counts of this clone. Its antigen target is currently unknown. Base qualities are missing; no much larger clone stands one base away. TCRbeta CDR3 regions were amplified from genomic DNA using the immunoSEQ Assay, a bias-controlled multiplex PCR. The original pipeline was this. Nucleated cell counts per sample were estimated from amplification of reference gene primers within the assay. To quantify the absolute abundance of each unique TCRbeta CDR3 rearrangement, sequence reads were collapsed and filtered. For each sample, productive Simpson clonality was calculated as the square root of Simpson's diversity index across productive rearrangements. Held by TCRdb, this immuneACCESS table contains in-frame sequences only and omits some clones. Under half of the omission traces to an unresolved V gene where checked; the cause of the rest is unknown. The DNA gave D and trimming, while V, J and clone size come from that table. The sample table records about 200,000 clones; around 87% of these occur just once. 3% to 3.5% of the sample belongs to the ten largest clones.

The chain is assembled from TRBV7-2 and TRBJ2-3, with 7 central nucleotides matching TRBD2. Sequencing input: peripheral blood. This receptor was taken from a man aged 55 to 70 with acute or convalescent COVID-19. CDR3 region: CASSSPGLAADTQYF. In nucleotides, the sequence is TGTGCCAGCAGCTCCCCCGGGCTAGCGGCGGATACGCAGTATTTT. The reference TRBV7-2 and TRBJ2-3 proteins fill in what lies around the CDR3, so the full variable domain reads GAGVSQSPSNKVTEKGKDVELRCDPISGHTALYWYRQSLGQGLEFLIYFQGNSAPDKSGLPSDRFSAERTGGSVSTLTIQRTQQEDSAVYLCASSSPGLAADTQYFGPGTRLTVL.